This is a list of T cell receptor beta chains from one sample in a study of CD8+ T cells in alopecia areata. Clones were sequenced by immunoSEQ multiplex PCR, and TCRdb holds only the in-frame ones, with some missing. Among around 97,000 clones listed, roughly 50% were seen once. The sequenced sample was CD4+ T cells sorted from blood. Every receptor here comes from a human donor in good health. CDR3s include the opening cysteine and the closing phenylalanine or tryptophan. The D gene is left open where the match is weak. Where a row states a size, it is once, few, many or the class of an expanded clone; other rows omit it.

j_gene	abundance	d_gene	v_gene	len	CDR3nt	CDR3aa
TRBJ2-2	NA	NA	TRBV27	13	TGTGCCAGCAGTCGTTCCCGAACCGGGGAGCTGTTTTTT	CASSRSRTGELFF
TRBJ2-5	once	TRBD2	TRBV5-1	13	TGCGCCAGCAGCGGCGGGGGGCAAGAGACCCAGTACTTC	CASSGGGQETQYF
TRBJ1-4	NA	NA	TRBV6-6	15	TGTGCCAGCAGTTACACGGACAGATCTAATGAAAAACTGTTTTTT	CASSYTDRSNEKLFF
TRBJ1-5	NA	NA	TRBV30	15	TGTGCCTGGACGCCGGGCGGACGTAGCAATCAGCCCCAGCATTTT	CAWTPGGRSNQPQHF
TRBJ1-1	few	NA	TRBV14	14	TGTGCCAGCAGCCCATCCATGGGTGTCACTGAAGCTTTCTTT	CASSPSMGVTEAFF
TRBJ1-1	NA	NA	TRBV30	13	TGTGCCTGGAGTGTACGAGGTGCCACTGAAGCTTTCTTT	CAWSVRGATEAFF
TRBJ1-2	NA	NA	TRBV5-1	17	TGCGCCAGCAGCTTGAGGTCCCGGCCCCTTGGGGACTCTGGCTACACCTTC	CASSLRSRPLGDSGYTF
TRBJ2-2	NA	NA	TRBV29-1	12	TGCAGCGTTGAGGGGTGGGACGGGGAGCTGTTTTTT	CSVEGWDGELFF
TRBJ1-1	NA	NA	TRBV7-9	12	TGTGCCAGCAGCCTGACAGATTTCGTAGCTTTCTTT	CASSLTDFVAFF
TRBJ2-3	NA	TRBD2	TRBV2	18	TGTGCCAGCAGTTCCGGACTAGCGGGGACCCTGGGGACAGATACGCAGTATTTT	CASSSGLAGTLGTDTQYF
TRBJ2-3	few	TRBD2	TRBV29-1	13	TGCAGCGTTGACGGTGTGGGGGGGGATACGCAGTATTTT	CSVDGVGGDTQYF
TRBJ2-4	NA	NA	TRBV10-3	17	TGTGCCATCACCGGCCTAACAGTAGCTCTAGCCAAAAACATTCAGTACTTC	CAITGLTVALAKNIQYF
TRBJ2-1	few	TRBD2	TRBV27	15	TGTGCCAGCAGAAGGGGGACTAGCGGGTACAATGAGCAGTTCTTC	CASRRGTSGYNEQFF
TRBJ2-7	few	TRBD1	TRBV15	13	TGTGCCACCCAAAGACAGGGTTCCAACGAGCAGTACTTC	CATQRQGSNEQYF
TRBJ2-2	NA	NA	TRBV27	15	TGTGCCAGCAGCCGGAGGGTGTCGGACACCGGGGAGCTGTTTTTT	CASSRRVSDTGELFF
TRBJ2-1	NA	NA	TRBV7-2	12	TGTGCCAGCAGCTTCGGCGTGGGTGAGCAGTTCTTC	CASSFGVGEQFF
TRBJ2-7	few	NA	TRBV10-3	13	TGTGCCATCAGTGACGGACTCGCCTACGAGCAGTACTTC	CAISDGLAYEQYF
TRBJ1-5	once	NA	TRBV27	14	TGTGCCAGCGACGGGGGGCTCTGGAATCAGCCCCAGCATTTT	CASDGGLWNQPQHF
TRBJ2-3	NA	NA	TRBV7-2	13	TGTGCCAGCAGCTTAGAGCGCACAGATACGCAGTATTTT	CASSLERTDTQYF
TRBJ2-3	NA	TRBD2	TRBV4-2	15	TGTGCCAGCAGCCAAGGGGTAGCGGGGGTCTATACGCAGTATTTT	CASSQGVAGVYTQYF
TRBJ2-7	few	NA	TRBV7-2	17	TGTGCCAGCAGCTTAACTGGCGGGGGCTTGAGCTCCTACGAGCAGTACTTC	CASSLTGGGLSSYEQYF
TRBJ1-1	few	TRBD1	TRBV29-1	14	TGCAGCGTGGGAGGACAGGGCCCGAACACTGAAGCTTTCTTT	CSVGGQGPNTEAFF
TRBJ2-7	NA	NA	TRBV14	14	TGTGCCAGCAGCCAAGGGGGAAGACCCTACGAGCAGTACTTC	CASSQGGRPYEQYF
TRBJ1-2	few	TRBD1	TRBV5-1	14	TGCGCCAGCAGCCATCAGGACAGGCACTATGGCTACACCTTC	CASSHQDRHYGYTF